This T cell receptor (beta chain) derives from a study of shared clonotypes between healthy human individuals. Some clones are missing from TCRdb's copy, which holds only in-frame ones; the method was immunoSEQ multiplex PCR. The profile shows roughly 2.1 million clones, approximately 94% of them singletons. Naive CD8 populations comprised CD45RO-negative cells positively selected for CCR7, excluding terminally differentiated effector memory CD45RA+ cells. HIV-negative, healthy adults without recent acute infections or vaccinations were the donors. Comments on this clone: Its antigen remains unidentified.

With 4 bases removed from V and 7 bases from J, the gap between germline ends came to 16 bases. CDR3 length: 14 residues. Germline CDR1 reads MNHEY; CDR2 reads SVGAGI. Findings and caveats of the study: Rarefaction curves obtained for sorted subsets showed sequencing incomplete despite large depth.

The TCR was taken from a man in his late teens or twenties in good health. Some clones in this sample may be carry-over from other donors' samples. The chain uses TRBV6-5 and TRBJ1-1, with D possibly matching TRBD1 (6 bases). Sequences were obtained from naive CD8+ T cells from PBMCs. The CDR3 region is CASSFQEPGVEAFF. The DNA of the CDR3 is TGTGCCAGCAGTTTCCAGGAGCCAGGGGTTGAAGCTTTCTTT.